Listed here are 28 T cell receptor beta chains from one sample, sequenced in a study of T-cell memory formation after mild COVID-19. TCRdb passed the 5' RACE reads through MiXCR, listing each CDR3 protein once. In the table there are over 500,000 distinct CDR3 sequences, 15% to 20% of which are singletons. Material for sequencing was PBMCs or a T cell subset sorted from them (not recorded which). These receptors were obtained from an adult woman who had mild COVID-19 (a few samples of this study predate the infection). Cell type and time point are not known.

CDR3 sequence reads: CASSLTTGGNNEQFF. CDR3 in DNA: TGTGCCAGCAGCTTGACCACGGGGGGAAACAATGAGCAGTTCTTC. The chain recombines TRBV7-2 with TRBJ2-1; 7 nucleotides align to TRBD2. J was trimmed by 5 bases and V by 3 bases; bases with no gene match: 7. The CDR3 extends over 15 amino acids. Looked up from germline, CDR1 is SGHTA and CDR2 is FQGNSA. Supplemented by reference TRBV7-2 and TRBJ2-1, the full variable domain reads GAGVSQSPSNKVTEKGKDVELRCDPISGHTALYWYRQSLGQGLEFLIYFQGNSAPDKSGLPSDRFSAERTGGSVSTLTIQRTQQEDSAVYLCASSLTTGGNNEQFFGPGTRLTVL.

This clonotype was counted a few times. J is TRBJ2-7 and V is TRBV4-1, with TRBD1 as a possible D gene (6 bases). The germline gives CDR1 MGHRA, CDR2 YSYEKL. The CDR3 is 18 residues long. The V end lost 6 bases, the J end lost 0 bases, and 24 bases lay between the germline ends. The CDR3 is CASSRPSDSVWGSYEQYF. As DNA, the CDR3 is TGCGCCAGCAGTCGCCCTTCGGACAGTGTCTGGGGCTCCTACGAGCAGTACTTC.

The chain uses TRBV7-9 and TRBJ2-7; 8 bases are a match to TRBD2. This CDR3 region has 17 residues. The germline CDR1 and CDR2 sequences are SEHNR and FQNEAQ (reference sequence). V dropped 6 bases and J dropped 0; count of bases not matched to a gene: 13. The CDR3 is CASRSGRAGASSYEQYF. DNA of the CDR3: TGTGCCAGCAGATCAGGAAGAGCGGGGGCGAGCTCCTACGAGCAGTACTTC.

Only a few counts were recorded for this clonotype. In DNA, the CDR3 is TGTGCCAGCAGCCTCGGGGGACTTTGGGGGCAAGAGACCCAGTACTTC. Encoded protein: CASSLGGLWGQETQYF. The chain links TRBV5-4 to TRBJ2-5, with a possible D match to TRBD2 (6 bases). The CDR3 is 16 amino acids. Germline V lookup: CDR1 SGHNT, CDR2 YYREEE (reference sequence). V lost 4 bases and J lost 2, with 18 bases in between.

The rearrangement joins TRBV2 to TRBJ2-3; 8 bases are shared with TRBD1. The V and J ends lost 2 bases and 4 bases, in that order; junction bases with no gene match: 8. The CDR3 extends over 16 amino acids. Germline V gene data show CDR1 as SNHLY and CDR2 as FYNNEI. The CDR3, as DNA: TGTGCCAGCAGTGAATGGACAGGGCGTTCGGCAGATACGCAGTATTTT. It translates to CASSEWTGRSADTQYF.

This rearrangement joins TRBV12-3 or TRBV12-4 to TRBJ1-6, with 11 bases matching TRBD1. The CDR3 has 14 residues. Trimming removed 8 bases from V and 7 bases from J; junction bases left unmatched: 4. The CDR3 nucleotides read TGTGCCAGCGGGGACAGGGGGGGAAATTCACCCCTCCACTTT. Amino acid sequence: CASGDRGGNSPLHF.

The CDR3 DNA is TGTGCCAGCAGTTCCGGACAGGGGGAGAGGCCCCAGCATTTT. Translated: CASSSGQGERPQHF. The chain employs TRBV12-3 or TRBV12-4 and TRBJ1-5, with 10 bases aligning to TRBD1. This CDR3 has 14 residues. Trimming took 4 bases from V and 9 from J; bases not matched to a gene: 6.

This clonotype was counted between two and nine times. The chain uses TRBV11-2 and TRBJ1-6; D gene unclear. CDR3 length equals 14 residues. Per germline, CDR1 SGHAT and CDR2 FQNNGV. V was pared by 1 base and J by 6 bases, with 7 bases between. This CDR3 reads CASSLAGFNSPLHF. CDR3 in DNA: TGTGCCAGCAGCTTAGCTGGTTTTAATTCACCCCTCCACTTT.

A few counts support this clonotype. The chain uses TRBV5-8 and TRBJ1-1; perhaps TRBD1 as D (5 bases). CDR3 length: 13 residues. Germline lookup yields CDR1 SGHTS and CDR2 YDEGEE. The V gene lost 4 bases and the J gene lost 10 bases, with 17 bases spanning the gap. Written as DNA, the CDR3 is TGTGCCAGCAGCGATGAGGGACCACGGAGAGCTTTCTTT. It specifies CASSDEGPRRAFF.

This clonotype was seen a few times. The rearrangement joins TRBV7-8 to TRBJ2-5; the match to TRBD1 covers 7 bases. The germline V gene has CDR1 SGHVS and CDR2 FQNEAQ. The CDR3 spans 16 residues. Unmatched junction bases numbered 13, after V lost 4 bases and J lost 5 bases. CDR3 residues: CASSSRDSPLRETQYF. The CDR3 DNA sequence: TGTGCCAGCAGCTCCCGGGACAGTCCACTCCGGGAGACCCAGTACTTC.

This chain joins TRBV19 and TRBJ2-7, with 7 bases matching TRBD1. This CDR3 is 16 amino acids long. In germline, CDR1 is LNHDA, CDR2 SQIVND (reference sequence). The V segment lost 8 bases and the J segment 2 bases; nucleotides outside the gene matches: 15. CDR3 in amino acids: CASPHQKDRDPYEQYF. In nucleotides, the CDR3 is TGTGCCAGTCCCCACCAGAAAGACAGGGACCCCTACGAGCAGTACTTC.

This clonotype was seen a few times. The gene calls are TRBV24-1 and TRBJ2-1, with D perhaps being TRBD1 or TRBD2 (5 bases each). CDR3 length: 10 residues. V shed 9 bases and J shed 9 bases, with 8 bases lying between them. Germline V CDR1 and CDR2: KGHDR, SFDVKD. As DNA, the CDR3 is TGTGCCACCGGGGGAGCTGAGCAGTTCTTC. Translated: CATGGAEQFF.

This clonotype was seen a handful of times. The gene calls are TRBV2 and TRBJ2-5; no clear D. The CDR3 extends over 14 amino acids. V was shortened by 3 bases and J by 0 bases, with 8 bases between the two germline ends. Germline V gene data show CDR1 as SNHLY and CDR2 as FYNNEI. The CDR3 nucleotides read TGTGCCAGCAGTGACTTACAGTACCAAGAGACCCAGTACTTC. It specifies CASSDLQYQETQYF.

The chain links TRBV19 to TRBJ1-1, with TRBD1 as a possible D gene (6 bases). Trimming took 9 bases from V and 1 from J, leaving 12 bases between them. Looked up from germline, CDR1 is LNHDA and CDR2 is SQIVND (reference sequence). The length of the CDR3 is 13 residues. CDR3 protein: CASKGGGNTEAFF. CDR3 nucleotides: TGTGCCAGCAAGGGAGGGGGGAACACTGAAGCTTTCTTT.

This chain uses TRBV7-6 with TRBJ2-1; D call uncertain. The CDR3 has 14 amino acids. The V gene's germline CDR1 is SGHVS and CDR2 FNYEAQ. Trimming cost V 1 base and J 6 bases, with 10 bases left between them. CDR3 loop: CASSLERSSNEQFF. CDR3 DNA sequence: TGTGCCAGCAGCTTAGAACGGAGCAGCAATGAGCAGTTCTTC.

J is TRBJ2-1 and V is TRBV4-1; 9 positions match TRBD2. CDR1 and CDR2 (germline): MGHRA, YSYEKL. The CDR3 has 16 amino acids. The trim removed 0 bases at V and 6 bases at J, leaving 6 bases unmatched. CDR3 loop: CASSQDRLAGSNEQFF. CDR3 nucleotides: TGCGCCAGCAGCCAAGATCGGCTAGCGGGGTCCAATGAGCAGTTCTTC.

This clonotype was picked up many times. J is TRBJ1-1 and V is TRBV6-6, with D possibly matching TRBD1 (6 bases). CDR3 length equals 10 residues. The germline gives CDR1 MNHNY, CDR2 SVGAGI (reference sequence). V gave up 6 bases and J gave up 8 bases, with 7 bases separating them. This chain's CDR3 is CASRDREAFF. The DNA of the CDR3 is TGTGCCAGCAGGGACAGAGAAGCTTTCTTT.

This clonotype was observed a handful of times. V and J are TRBV5-1 and TRBJ2-7, with 10 bases identical to TRBD2. The trim removed 0 bases at V and 2 bases at J, leaving 5 bases unmatched. Germline CDR1 and CDR2: SGHRS and YFSETQ. The CDR3 has 16 amino acids. Here the CDR3 reads CASSLERGGPTYEQYF. In DNA, the CDR3 is TGCGCCAGCAGCTTGGAGCGGGGGGGCCCCACCTACGAGCAGTACTTC.

V gene TRBV5-1 combines with J gene TRBJ2-2, with unresolved D. Germline CDR1 and CDR2: SGHRS and YFSETQ. This CDR3 region has 16 residues. V lost 2 bases to trimming and J lost 0 bases, with 11 bases between them. The CDR3 nucleotides are TGCGCCAGCAGCTTTGGTCGACCCGCGAACACCGGGGAGCTGTTTTTT. Protein product: CASSFGRPANTGELFF.

The chain uses TRBV30 and TRBJ1-1; D ambiguous. With 5 bases removed from V and 2 bases from J, the gap between germline ends came to 6 bases. There are 11 residues in the CDR3. Germline assignment: CDR1 GTSNPN and CDR2 SVGIG (reference sequence). The CDR3 reads CAWGYNTEAFF. In nucleotides, the CDR3 is TGTGCCTGGGGTTATAACACTGAAGCTTTCTTT.

This clonotype was seen a few times. As DNA, the CDR3 is TGTGCCAGCAGCCCCGGACCAGGGAGGAGGGAATACGAGCAGTACTTC. Translating it yields CASSPGPGRREYEQYF. The V gene is TRBV5-6, the J gene TRBJ2-7, with D possibly matching TRBD2 (6 bases). Germline V gene sequence: CDR1 SGHDT, CDR2 YYEEEE. CDR3 length: 16 residues. The V and J ends lost 4 bases and 4 bases respectively, with 21 bases between them.

V usage is TRBV20-1 and J usage is TRBJ2-1; 12 positions agree with TRBD1. V lost 3 bases, J lost 6 bases, and 12 bases stayed unmatched. The CDR3 extends over 17 amino acids. Germline V gene sequence: CDR1 DFQATT, CDR2 SNEGSKA (reference sequence). Here the CDR3 reads CSASPFARDRGPNEQFF. The CDR3 nucleotides read TGCAGTGCTAGTCCTTTCGCCCGGGACAGGGGGCCCAATGAGCAGTTCTTC.

The chain has TRBV12-3 or TRBV12-4 and TRBJ2-3, with TRBD1 identical over 7 bases. This CDR3 comprises 13 residues. Trimming took 1 base from V and 5 from J; bases not matched to a gene: 0. CDR3 amino acids: CASSLGQGDTQYF. The CDR3 nucleotides are TGTGCCAGCAGTTTAGGACAGGGAGATACGCAGTATTTT.

This clonotype showed up just a few times. The chain carries TRBV20-1 and TRBJ1-1; tentatively, D is TRBD1 (6 bases). V dropped 5 bases and J dropped 6 bases, with 16 bases sitting between them. The germline CDR1 and CDR2 sequences are DFQATT and SNEGSKA (reference sequence). The CDR3 has 13 residues. CDR3 sequence reads: CSAYLEGGPEAFF. In nucleotides, the CDR3 is TGCAGTGCTTACCTTGAGGGGGGCCCTGAAGCTTTCTTT.

The V gene is TRBV19, the J gene TRBJ1-1, with D perhaps TRBD1 (5 bases). Germline CDR1 LNHDA, CDR2 SQIVND (reference sequence). The CDR3 extends over 14 amino acids. Trimming removed 8 bases at V and 1 base at J, with 14 bases between. The CDR3: CASLRGGANTEAFF. The CDR3 DNA reads TGTGCCAGTTTGAGGGGAGGGGCGAACACTGAAGCTTTCTTT.

For the CDR3, the DNA is TGTGCCAGCAGGCCCCCGGGACTAGCGGGATTAGGTGAGCAGTTCTTC. This encodes CASRPPGLAGLGEQFF. The chain links TRBV6-2 or TRBV6-3 to TRBJ2-1; 13 bases line up with TRBD2. J lost 9 bases, V lost 6 bases, and 11 bases had no gene match. This CDR3 contains 16 residues. The germline CDR1 and CDR2 sequences are MNHEY and SVGEGT.

The J gene is TRBJ2-2, the V gene TRBV30, with D unclear. In germline, CDR1 is GTSNPN, CDR2 SVGIG (reference sequence). Trimming took 1 base from V and 6 from J, leaving 9 bases between them. There are 13 residues in the CDR3. The CDR3 spells CAWSEVGAGELFF. CDR3 sequence (DNA): TGTGCCTGGAGTGAGGTCGGAGCCGGGGAGCTGTTTTTT.

This rearrangement joins TRBV4-3 to TRBJ1-2; weak D call: TRBD1 (5 bases). This CDR3 region has 18 residues. Germline-derived CDR1 and CDR2 are LGHNA and YSLEER. The V end was cut by 4 bases, the J end by 1 base, with 22 bases between. The CDR3 protein is CASSPQPFWVRDNYGYTF. CDR3 in DNA: TGCGCCAGCAGCCCCCAACCGTTCTGGGTCAGGGATAACTATGGCTACACCTTC.